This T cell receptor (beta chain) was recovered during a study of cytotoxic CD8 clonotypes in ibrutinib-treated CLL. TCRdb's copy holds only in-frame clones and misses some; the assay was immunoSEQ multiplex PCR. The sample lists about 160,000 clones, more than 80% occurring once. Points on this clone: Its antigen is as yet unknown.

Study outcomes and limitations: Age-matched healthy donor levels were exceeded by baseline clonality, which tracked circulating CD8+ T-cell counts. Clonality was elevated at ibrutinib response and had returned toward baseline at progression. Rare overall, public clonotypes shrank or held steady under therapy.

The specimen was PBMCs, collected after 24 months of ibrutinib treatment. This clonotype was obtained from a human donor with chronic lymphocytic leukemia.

The chain's CDR3 is CASRPTSGFSYNEQFF. Here the CDR3 DNA reads TGTGCCAGCAGGCCTACTAGCGGGTTCTCCTACAATGAGCAGTTCTTC. The chain recombines TRBV11-2 with TRBJ2-1; 9 bases line up with TRBD2. Looked up from germline, CDR1 is SGHAT and CDR2 is FQNNGV. With V trimmed by 6 bases and J by 0 bases, 6 bases remained unmatched. The CDR3 totals 16 residues. The complete variable domain, with remaining parts taken from reference TRBV11-2 and TRBJ2-1, reads EAGVAQSPRYKIIEKRQSVAFWCNPISGHATLYWYQQILGQGPKLLIQFQNNGVVDDSQLPKDRFSAERLKGVDSTLKIQPAKLEDSAVYLCASRPTSGFSYNEQFFGPGTRLTVL.